This T cell receptor (beta chain) came from a study of CD8 T cells in Susac syndrome (dated by TCRdb to between 2018 and 2020). Study-level background: Among the Susac syndrome patients who were sequenced, clinically active disease was present in 5 or 6 and clinical remission was observed in under ten. Susac syndrome patients were therapy-naive, on corticosteroids (some also receiving IVIg), or on IVIg alone at blood withdrawal. The study used repertoire sequencing to test whether antigen drove CD8+ T cell activation and differentiation in Susac syndrome. General conclusions and limits of the study: The number of individuals in the TCR sequencing and HLA analysis was acknowledged as relatively small. In patients with Susac syndrome, the CD4+ T cell repertoire showed no detectable clonal expansion.

RNA was extracted using the RNeasy kit, and about 0.5 to 1 microgram was reverse transcribed with random hexamers. The immunoSEQ multiplex PCR assay, which covers 54 Vbeta and 13 Jbeta segments, was used to amplify TCR beta CDR3 regions. PCR amplification bias was corrected using a synthetic template baseline for primer optimization and computational correction. The paper's data handling went like this. Reads were annotated to V, D and J genes per IMGT and analyzed with immunoSEQ Analyzer, keeping only productive sequences. To calculate clonality, Shannon entropy was normalized by log2 of the number of productive unique sequences and then subtracted from one. For each patient and control, public and private clones were evaluated within the 100 most prevalent clones. Clones were defined as Susac-specific if absent from the healthy and MS cohorts, from 900 to 1,200 published viral clones and from other ImmuneACCESS disease sequences. The public reads were reprocessed in TCRdb via fastp at Q25 and MiXCR, keeping in-frame beta chains. Under each unique CDR3 protein, matching rows form one entry showing the most common genes and DNA. TCRdb, not the original authors, processed these V and J calls. In this sample the table shows fewer than 200,000 distinct CDR3 sequences, around 90% of which occur a single time. About 0.1% of the sample goes to the ten largest clones.

As encoded in the germline V gene (reference sequence), CDR1 is LNHDA while CDR2 is SQIVND. The germline V end is reduced by 8 bases and the J end by 6 bases; junction bases left unmatched: 4. The CDR3 goes from the cysteine to the phenylalanine over 13 residues. Solely the CDR3 DNA is kept, with 39 bases framed from the first base. Worth noting for this clonotype: It has no known antigen specificity. Per-nucleotide qualities are absent, and no much larger clonotype sits a single base away.

High-throughput TCR beta sequencing profiled peripheral blood CD8+ and CD4+ T cells from healthy donors, Susac syndrome patients and multiple sclerosis patients. Susac syndrome patients met recently defined diagnostic criteria for definite or probable disease. CD8+ TEMRA cells were enriched by FACS, while bulk CD8+ and CD4+ T cells were purified by magnetic negative isolation. Blood was collected in EDTA tubes and processed within 24 hours, with PBMCs isolated through density gradient centrifugation. PBMCs intended for TCR sequencing were cryopreserved in liquid nitrogen and were subsequently thawed in a 37 degrees C water bath. The sorted or isolated CD4+, CD8+ and CD8+ TEMRA cells reached a purity of at least 90%.

The origin of this receptor is a human donor with Susac syndrome. The rearranged segments are TRBV19 and TRBJ1-6; TRBD1 matches 7 bases in the middle. Sequencing was carried out using CD4+ T cells from PBMCs. CDR3 loop: CASLGQSNSPLHF. The DNA sequence reads TGTGCCAGTTTGGGACAGAGTAATTCACCCCTCCACTTT.